This TCR beta chain is from a study of T cells after yellow fever vaccination. Trimming stripped 3 bases from V and 2 bases from J, with 11 bases between. Germline CDR1 and CDR2: PRHDT and FYEKMQ (reference sequence). The CDR3 loop spans 14 amino acids. 5'RACE template switching generated TCR cDNA, adding a universal primer site and UMIs. TCRdb passed the 5' RACE reads through MiXCR, listing each CDR3 protein once. The data contain about 130,000 distinct CDR3 sequences, roughly 8.2% of them seen just once; the ten biggest clones take up less than 40%. V gene TRBV13 combines with J gene TRBJ2-7; D not certain. This specimen consisted of CD8+ T cells sorted from PBMCs, obtained on the day of the yellow fever booster vaccination. This TCR derives from a man between 18 and 29 years old who received the YFV17D yellow fever vaccine. Here the CDR3 reads CASSFPERPYEQYV. The CDR3 DNA is TGTGCCAGCAGCTTCCCGGAACGGCCCTACGAGCAGTACGTC.